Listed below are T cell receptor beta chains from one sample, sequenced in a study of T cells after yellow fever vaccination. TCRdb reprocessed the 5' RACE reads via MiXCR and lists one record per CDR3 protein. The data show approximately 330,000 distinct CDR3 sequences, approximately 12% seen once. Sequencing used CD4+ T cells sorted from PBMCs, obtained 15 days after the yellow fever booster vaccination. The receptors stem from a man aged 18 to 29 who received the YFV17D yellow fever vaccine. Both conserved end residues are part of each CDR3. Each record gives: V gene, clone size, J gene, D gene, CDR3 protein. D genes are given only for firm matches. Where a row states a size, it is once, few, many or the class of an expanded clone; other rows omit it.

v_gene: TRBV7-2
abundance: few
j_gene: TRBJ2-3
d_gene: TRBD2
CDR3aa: CASSPRGAGGTQYF

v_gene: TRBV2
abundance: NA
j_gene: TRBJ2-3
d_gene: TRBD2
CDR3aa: CASSSERGNTDTQYF

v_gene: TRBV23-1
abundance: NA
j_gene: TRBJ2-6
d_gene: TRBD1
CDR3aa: CASSYKSSPTGVAGANVLTF

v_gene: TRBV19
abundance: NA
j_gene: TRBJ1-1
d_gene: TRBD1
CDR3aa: CASSPGTGGRTPEAFF

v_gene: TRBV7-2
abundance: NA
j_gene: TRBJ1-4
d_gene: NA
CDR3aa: CASSLRGSREIF

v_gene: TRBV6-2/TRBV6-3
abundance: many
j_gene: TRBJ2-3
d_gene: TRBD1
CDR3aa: CASSPTGTGKGTDTQYF

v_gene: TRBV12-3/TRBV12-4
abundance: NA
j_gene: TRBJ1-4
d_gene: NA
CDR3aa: CASSTGRGNEKLFF

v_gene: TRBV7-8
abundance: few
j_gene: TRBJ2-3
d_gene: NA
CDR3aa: CASSLGGQSTSTDTQYF

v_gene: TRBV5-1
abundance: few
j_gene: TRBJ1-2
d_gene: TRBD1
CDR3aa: CASSSRTGEEGYTF

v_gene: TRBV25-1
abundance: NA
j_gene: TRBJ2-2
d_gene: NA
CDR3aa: CASSDRVGAGELFF

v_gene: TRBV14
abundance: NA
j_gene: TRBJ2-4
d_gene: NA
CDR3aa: CASSQSGLAKNIQYF

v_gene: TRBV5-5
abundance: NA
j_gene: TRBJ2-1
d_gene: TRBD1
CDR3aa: CASSLAARGIYNEQFF

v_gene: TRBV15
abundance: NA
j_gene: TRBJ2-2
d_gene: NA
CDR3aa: CATSRDLAWGGELFF

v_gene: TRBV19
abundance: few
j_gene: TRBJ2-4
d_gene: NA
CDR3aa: CASSTTQTIVKNIQYF

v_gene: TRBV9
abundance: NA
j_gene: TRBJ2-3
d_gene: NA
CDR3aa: CASSASPGGGNADTQYF

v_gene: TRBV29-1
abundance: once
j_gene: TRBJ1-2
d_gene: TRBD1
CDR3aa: CSVGGQGYGYTF

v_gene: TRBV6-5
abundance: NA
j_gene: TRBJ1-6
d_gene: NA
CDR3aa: CASRKTATNSPLHF

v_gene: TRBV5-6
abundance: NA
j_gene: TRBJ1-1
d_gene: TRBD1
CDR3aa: CASSFRDRAFF

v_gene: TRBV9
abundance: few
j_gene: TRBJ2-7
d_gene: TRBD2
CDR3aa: CASSLTSGVYISTYEQYF

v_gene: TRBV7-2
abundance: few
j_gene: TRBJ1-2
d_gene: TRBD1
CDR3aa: CASSYDRGPVYGYTF

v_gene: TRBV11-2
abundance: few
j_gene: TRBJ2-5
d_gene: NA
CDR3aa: CASSLVVWETQYF

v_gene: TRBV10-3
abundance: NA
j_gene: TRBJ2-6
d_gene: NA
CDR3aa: CAISVTEGANVLTF

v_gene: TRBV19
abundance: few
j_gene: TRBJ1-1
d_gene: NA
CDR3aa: CASTAGNTEAFF

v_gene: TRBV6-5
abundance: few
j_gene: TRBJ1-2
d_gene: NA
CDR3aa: CASWAEGKANYGYTF

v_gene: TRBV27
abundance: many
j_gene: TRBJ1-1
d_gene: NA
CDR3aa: CASSRGGRGDTEAFF

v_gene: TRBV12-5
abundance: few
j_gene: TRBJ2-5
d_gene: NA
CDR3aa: CASAPWQQETQYF

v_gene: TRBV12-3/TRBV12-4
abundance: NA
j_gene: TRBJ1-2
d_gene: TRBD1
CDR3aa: CASTAGGPEGGYTF

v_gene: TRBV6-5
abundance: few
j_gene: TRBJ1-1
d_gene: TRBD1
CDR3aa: CASRKDRGLGEAFF

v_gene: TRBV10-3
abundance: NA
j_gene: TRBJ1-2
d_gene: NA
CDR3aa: CAISAGLDYGYTF

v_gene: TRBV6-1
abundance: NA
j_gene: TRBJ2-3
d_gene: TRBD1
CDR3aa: CASGSGQGSDTQYF

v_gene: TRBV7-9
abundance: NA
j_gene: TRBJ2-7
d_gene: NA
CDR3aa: CASSPYSSNQNSYEQYF

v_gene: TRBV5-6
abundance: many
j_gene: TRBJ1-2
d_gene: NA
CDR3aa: CASSLGANYGYTF

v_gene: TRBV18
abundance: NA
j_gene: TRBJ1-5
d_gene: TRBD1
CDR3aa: CASSQRGQGTLSNQPQHF

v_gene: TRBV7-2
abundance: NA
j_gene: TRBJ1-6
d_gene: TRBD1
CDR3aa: CASSLRGAGTGIESPLHF

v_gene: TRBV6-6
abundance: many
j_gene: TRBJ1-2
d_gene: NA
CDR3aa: CASSEPGGYYGYTF

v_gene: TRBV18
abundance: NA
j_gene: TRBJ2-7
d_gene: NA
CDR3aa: CASSPGLLVNEQYF

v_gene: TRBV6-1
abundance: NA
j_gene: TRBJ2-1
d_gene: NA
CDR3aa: CASHPGTSSYNEQFF

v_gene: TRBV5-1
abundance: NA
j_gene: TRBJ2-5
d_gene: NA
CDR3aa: CASRAGFQETQYF

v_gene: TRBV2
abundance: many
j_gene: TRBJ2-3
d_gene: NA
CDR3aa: CASSLATQYF

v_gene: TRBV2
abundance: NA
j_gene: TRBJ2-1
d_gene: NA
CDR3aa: CASSQTYIHNEQFF

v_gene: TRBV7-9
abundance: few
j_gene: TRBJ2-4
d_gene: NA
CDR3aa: CASSLSKGNGLNIQYF

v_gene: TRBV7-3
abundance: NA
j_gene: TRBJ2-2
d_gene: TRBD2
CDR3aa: CASSFLAGVNTGELFF

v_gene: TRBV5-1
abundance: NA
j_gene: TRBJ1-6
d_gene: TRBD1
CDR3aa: CASSGRDRGEYNSPLHF

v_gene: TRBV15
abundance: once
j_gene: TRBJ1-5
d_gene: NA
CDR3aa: CATSRPGINQPQHF

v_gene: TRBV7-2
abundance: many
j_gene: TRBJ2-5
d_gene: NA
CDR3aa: CASRASGETQYF

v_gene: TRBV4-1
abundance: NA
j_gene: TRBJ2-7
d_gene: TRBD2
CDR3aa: CASSQLGLVNFQQYF

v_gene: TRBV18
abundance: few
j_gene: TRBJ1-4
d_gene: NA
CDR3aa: CATSPAFREKLFF

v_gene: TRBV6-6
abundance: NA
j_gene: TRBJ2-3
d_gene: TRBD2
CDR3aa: CASSYSAGGPTDTQYF

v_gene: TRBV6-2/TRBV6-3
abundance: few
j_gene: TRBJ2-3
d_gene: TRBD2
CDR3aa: CASSYSGTSGGHSTDTQYF

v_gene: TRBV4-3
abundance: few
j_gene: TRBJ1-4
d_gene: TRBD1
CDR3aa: CASSQTGLGEKLFF

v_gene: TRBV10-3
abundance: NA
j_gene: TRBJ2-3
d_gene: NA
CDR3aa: CAISLPEGLGTDTQYF

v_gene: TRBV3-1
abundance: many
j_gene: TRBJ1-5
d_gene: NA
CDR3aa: CASSQEGRSNQPQHF

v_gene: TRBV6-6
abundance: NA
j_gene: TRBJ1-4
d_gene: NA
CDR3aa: CASSYYRSATNEKLFF

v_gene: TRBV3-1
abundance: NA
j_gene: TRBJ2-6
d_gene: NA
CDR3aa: CASSGHAGANVLTF

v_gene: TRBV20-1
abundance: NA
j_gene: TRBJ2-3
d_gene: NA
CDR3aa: CSARDFRTSTDTQYF

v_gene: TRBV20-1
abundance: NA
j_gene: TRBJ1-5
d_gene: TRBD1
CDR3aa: CSARGGQGVALNQPQHF

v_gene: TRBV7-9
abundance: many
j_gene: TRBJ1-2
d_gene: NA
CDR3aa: CASSFGSEIGGYTF

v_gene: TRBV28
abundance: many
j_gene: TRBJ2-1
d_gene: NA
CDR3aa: CASKGELIDFGEQFF

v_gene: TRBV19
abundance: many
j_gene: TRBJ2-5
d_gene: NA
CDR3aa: CASSRDQRETQYF